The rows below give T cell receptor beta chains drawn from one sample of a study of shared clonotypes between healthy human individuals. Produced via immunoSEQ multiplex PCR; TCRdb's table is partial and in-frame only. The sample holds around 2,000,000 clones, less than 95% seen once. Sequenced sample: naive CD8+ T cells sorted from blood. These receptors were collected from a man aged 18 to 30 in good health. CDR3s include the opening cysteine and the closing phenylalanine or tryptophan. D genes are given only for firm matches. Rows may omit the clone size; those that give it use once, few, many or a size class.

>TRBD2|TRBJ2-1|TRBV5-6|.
CASSSQRTSGEYNEQFF
TGTGCCAGCAGCTCCCAACGGACTAGCGGGGAATACAATGAGCAGTTCTTC
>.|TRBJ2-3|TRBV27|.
CASSQGTDTQYF
TGTGCCAGCAGCCAAGGCACAGATACGCAGTATTTT
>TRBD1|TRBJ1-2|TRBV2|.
CASIGQGSYGYTF
TGTGCCAGCATTGGACAGGGCTCCTATGGCTACACCTTC
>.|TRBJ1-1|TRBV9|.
CASSVGGSTEAFF
TGTGCCAGCAGCGTAGGCGGGAGTACTGAAGCTTTCTTT
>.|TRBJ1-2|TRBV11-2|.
CASSLVADGYTF
TGTGCCAGCAGCTTAGTGGCAGATGGCTACACCTTC
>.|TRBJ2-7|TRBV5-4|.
CASSINSYEQYF
TGTGCCAGCAGCATCAACTCCTACGAGCAGTACTTC
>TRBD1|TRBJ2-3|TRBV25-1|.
CASSQNDRDRVTDTQYF
TGTGCCAGCAGTCAGAATGACCGGGACAGGGTAACAGATACGCAGTATTTT
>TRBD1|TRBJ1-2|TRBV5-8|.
CASSSRRTGDDGYTF
TGTGCCAGCAGCTCCCGCCGGACAGGGGATGATGGCTACACCTTC
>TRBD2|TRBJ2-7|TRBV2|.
CASSDRLAGAYEQYF
TGTGCCAGCAGTGATAGATTAGCGGGGGCCTACGAGCAGTACTTC
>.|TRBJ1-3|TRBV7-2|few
CASSLAGGGAEGNTIYF
TGTGCCAGCAGCTTAGCGGGGGGAGGGGCGGAGGGAAACACCATATATTTT
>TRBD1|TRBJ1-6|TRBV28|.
CASSSPDREAFSPLHF
TGTGCCAGCAGTTCCCCGGACAGGGAAGCATTTTCACCCCTCCACTTT
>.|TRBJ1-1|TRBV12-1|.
CASSPPPGSRLNTEAFF
TGTGCCAGCAGTCCCCCTCCAGGTTCTCGATTGAACACTGAAGCTTTCTTT
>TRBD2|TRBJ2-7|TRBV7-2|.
CASSPAGGLYEQYF
TGTGCCAGCAGCCCGGCGGGGGGGCTGTACGAGCAGTACTTC
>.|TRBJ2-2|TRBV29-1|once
CSAVDTGELFF
TGCAGCGCCGTGGACACCGGGGAGCTGTTTTTT
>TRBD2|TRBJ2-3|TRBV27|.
CASRGLVKTDTQYF
TGTGCCAGCAGGGGACTAGTTAAAACAGATACGCAGTATTTT
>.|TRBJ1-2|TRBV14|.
CASSQDRNPGFDYGYTF
TGTGCCAGCAGCCAAGATAGGAATCCGGGGTTCGACTATGGCTACACCTTC
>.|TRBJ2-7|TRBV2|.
CASREDPQDEQYF
TGTGCCAGCAGAGAAGACCCCCAGGACGAGCAGTACTTC
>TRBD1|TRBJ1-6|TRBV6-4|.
CASTPGQINSPLHF
TGTGCCAGCACTCCGGGACAGATAAATTCACCCCTCCACTTT
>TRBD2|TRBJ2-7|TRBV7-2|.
CASSLSSGSSYEQYF
TGTGCCAGCAGCTTATCTAGCGGGAGCTCCTACGAGCAGTACTTC
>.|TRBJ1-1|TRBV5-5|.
CASSSTGRGMNTEAFF
TGTGCCAGCAGTTCTACAGGGAGAGGGATGAACACTGAAGCTTTCTTT
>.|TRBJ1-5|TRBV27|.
CASSFNHQPQHF
TGTGCCAGCAGTTTCAATCATCAGCCCCAGCATTTT
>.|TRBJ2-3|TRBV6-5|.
CASRNLETDTQYF
TGTGCCAGCAGGAATCTAGAGACAGATACGCAGTATTTT
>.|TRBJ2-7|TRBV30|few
CAWKWHSSHEQYF
TGTGCCTGGAAGTGGCACTCTTCTCACGAGCAGTACTTC
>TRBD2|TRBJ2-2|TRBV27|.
CASSPTGTSGDTGELFF
TGTGCCAGCAGTCCAACCGGGACTAGCGGGGACACCGGGGAGCTGTTTTTT
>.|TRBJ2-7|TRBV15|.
CATSSRTAYEQYF
TGTGCCACCAGCAGTCGGACGGCCTACGAGCAGTACTTC
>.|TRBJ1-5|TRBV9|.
CASSVAGTGQENQPQHF
TGTGCCAGCAGCGTAGCCGGAACAGGGCAAGAAAATCAGCCCCAGCATTTT
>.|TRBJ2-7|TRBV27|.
CASGGAKEQYF
TGTGCCAGCGGGGGGGCGAAAGAGCAGTACTTC
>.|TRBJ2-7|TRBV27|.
CASSLNGLAVETYEQYF
TGTGCCAGCAGTTTAAATGGTTTGGCAGTCGAGACCTACGAGCAGTACTTC
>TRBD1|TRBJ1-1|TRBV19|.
CASSPIYRGETKNTEAFF
TGTGCCAGTAGTCCGATATACAGGGGAGAGACTAAGAACACTGAAGCTTTCTTT
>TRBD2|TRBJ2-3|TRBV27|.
CASNLAGVNTDTQYF
TGTGCCAGCAACTTAGCGGGAGTTAACACAGATACGCAGTATTTT
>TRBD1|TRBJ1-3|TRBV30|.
CALEQGYGNTIYF
TGTGCCTTGGAACAGGGGTACGGAAACACCATATATTTT
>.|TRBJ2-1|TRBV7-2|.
CASSWDSDEQFF
TGTGCCAGCAGCTGGGACTCGGATGAGCAGTTCTTC
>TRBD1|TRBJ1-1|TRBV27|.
CASSVTGGDTEAFF
TGTGCCAGCAGCGTTACAGGGGGAGACACTGAAGCTTTCTTT
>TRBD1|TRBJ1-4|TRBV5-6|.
CASSPDRENEKLFF
TGTGCCAGCAGCCCGGACAGGGAGAATGAAAAACTGTTTTTT
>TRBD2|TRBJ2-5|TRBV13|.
CASSTRRGRAEETQYF
TGTGCCAGCAGCACCCGTCGCGGGAGGGCTGAGGAGACCCAGTACTTC
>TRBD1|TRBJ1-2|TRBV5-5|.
CASSLPTGTGYTF
TGTGCCAGCAGCTTGCCGACAGGGACTGGCTACACCTTC
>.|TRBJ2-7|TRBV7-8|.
CASSLGPGSYEQYF
TGTGCCAGCAGCTTAGGGCCGGGCTCCTACGAGCAGTACTTC
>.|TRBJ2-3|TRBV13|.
CASSFGTSTDTQYF
TGTGCCAGCAGCTTTGGGACTAGCACAGATACGCAGTATTTT
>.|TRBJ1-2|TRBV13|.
CASSLGAGKVHYGYTF
TGTGCCAGCAGCTTAGGCGCAGGGAAAGTACATTATGGCTACACCTTC
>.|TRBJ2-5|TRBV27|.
CASSWAPGTHQETQYF
TGTGCCAGCAGTTGGGCACCTGGGACCCACCAAGAGACCCAGTACTTC
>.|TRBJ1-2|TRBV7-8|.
CASSIEGGTYGYTF
TGTGCCAGCAGCATCGAAGGGGGTACTTATGGCTACACCTTC
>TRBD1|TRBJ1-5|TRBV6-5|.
CASSADRAQPQHF
TGTGCCAGCAGTGCGGACAGGGCCCAGCCCCAGCATTTT
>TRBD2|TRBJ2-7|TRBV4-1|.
CASSHQLAGGINYEQYF
TGCGCCAGCAGCCACCAGCTAGCGGGGGGCATTAACTACGAGCAGTACTTC
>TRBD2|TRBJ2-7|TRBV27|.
CASTSSGGGSEQYF
TGTGCCAGCACCTCCTCCGGGGGGGGGAGCGAGCAGTACTTC
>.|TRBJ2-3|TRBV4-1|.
CASSQLPWNTQYF
TGCGCCAGCAGCCAACTTCCCTGGAATACGCAGTATTTT
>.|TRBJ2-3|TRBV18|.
CASSPWGIDTQYF
TGTGCCAGCTCACCGTGGGGAATTGATACGCAGTATTTT
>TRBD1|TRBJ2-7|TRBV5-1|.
CASSFGQGAEEQYF
TGCGCCAGCAGCTTCGGGCAGGGGGCGGAAGAGCAGTACTTC
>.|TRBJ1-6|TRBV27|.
CASSLFREDNSPLHF
TGTGCCAGCAGTTTATTCAGGGAGGATAATTCACCCCTCCACTTT
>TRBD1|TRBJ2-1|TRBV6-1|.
CASSDPTGMTDEQFF
TGTGCCAGCAGTGACCCGACAGGGATGACGGATGAGCAGTTCTTC
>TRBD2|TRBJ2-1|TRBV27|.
CASSLRAGEGDNEQFF
TGTGCCAGCAGTTTAAGGGCGGGAGAAGGGGACAATGAGCAGTTCTTC
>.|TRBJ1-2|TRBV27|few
CASSSLGLGYGYTF
TGTGCCAGCAGTTCCCTCGGGTTAGGATATGGCTACACCTTC
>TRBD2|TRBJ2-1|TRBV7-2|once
CASSLGGEGSYNEQFF
TGTGCCAGCAGCTTAGGAGGGGAGGGTTCCTACAATGAGCAGTTCTTC
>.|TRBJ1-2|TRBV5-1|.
CASSLEAAGNYGYTF
TGCGCCAGCAGCTTGGAGGCTGCCGGGAACTATGGCTACACCTTC
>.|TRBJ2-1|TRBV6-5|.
CASGKGYNEQFF
TGTGCCAGCGGAAAGGGTTACAATGAGCAGTTCTTC
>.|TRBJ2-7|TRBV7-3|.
CASSFWVGYEQYF
TGTGCCAGCAGCTTCTGGGTGGGCTACGAGCAGTACTTC